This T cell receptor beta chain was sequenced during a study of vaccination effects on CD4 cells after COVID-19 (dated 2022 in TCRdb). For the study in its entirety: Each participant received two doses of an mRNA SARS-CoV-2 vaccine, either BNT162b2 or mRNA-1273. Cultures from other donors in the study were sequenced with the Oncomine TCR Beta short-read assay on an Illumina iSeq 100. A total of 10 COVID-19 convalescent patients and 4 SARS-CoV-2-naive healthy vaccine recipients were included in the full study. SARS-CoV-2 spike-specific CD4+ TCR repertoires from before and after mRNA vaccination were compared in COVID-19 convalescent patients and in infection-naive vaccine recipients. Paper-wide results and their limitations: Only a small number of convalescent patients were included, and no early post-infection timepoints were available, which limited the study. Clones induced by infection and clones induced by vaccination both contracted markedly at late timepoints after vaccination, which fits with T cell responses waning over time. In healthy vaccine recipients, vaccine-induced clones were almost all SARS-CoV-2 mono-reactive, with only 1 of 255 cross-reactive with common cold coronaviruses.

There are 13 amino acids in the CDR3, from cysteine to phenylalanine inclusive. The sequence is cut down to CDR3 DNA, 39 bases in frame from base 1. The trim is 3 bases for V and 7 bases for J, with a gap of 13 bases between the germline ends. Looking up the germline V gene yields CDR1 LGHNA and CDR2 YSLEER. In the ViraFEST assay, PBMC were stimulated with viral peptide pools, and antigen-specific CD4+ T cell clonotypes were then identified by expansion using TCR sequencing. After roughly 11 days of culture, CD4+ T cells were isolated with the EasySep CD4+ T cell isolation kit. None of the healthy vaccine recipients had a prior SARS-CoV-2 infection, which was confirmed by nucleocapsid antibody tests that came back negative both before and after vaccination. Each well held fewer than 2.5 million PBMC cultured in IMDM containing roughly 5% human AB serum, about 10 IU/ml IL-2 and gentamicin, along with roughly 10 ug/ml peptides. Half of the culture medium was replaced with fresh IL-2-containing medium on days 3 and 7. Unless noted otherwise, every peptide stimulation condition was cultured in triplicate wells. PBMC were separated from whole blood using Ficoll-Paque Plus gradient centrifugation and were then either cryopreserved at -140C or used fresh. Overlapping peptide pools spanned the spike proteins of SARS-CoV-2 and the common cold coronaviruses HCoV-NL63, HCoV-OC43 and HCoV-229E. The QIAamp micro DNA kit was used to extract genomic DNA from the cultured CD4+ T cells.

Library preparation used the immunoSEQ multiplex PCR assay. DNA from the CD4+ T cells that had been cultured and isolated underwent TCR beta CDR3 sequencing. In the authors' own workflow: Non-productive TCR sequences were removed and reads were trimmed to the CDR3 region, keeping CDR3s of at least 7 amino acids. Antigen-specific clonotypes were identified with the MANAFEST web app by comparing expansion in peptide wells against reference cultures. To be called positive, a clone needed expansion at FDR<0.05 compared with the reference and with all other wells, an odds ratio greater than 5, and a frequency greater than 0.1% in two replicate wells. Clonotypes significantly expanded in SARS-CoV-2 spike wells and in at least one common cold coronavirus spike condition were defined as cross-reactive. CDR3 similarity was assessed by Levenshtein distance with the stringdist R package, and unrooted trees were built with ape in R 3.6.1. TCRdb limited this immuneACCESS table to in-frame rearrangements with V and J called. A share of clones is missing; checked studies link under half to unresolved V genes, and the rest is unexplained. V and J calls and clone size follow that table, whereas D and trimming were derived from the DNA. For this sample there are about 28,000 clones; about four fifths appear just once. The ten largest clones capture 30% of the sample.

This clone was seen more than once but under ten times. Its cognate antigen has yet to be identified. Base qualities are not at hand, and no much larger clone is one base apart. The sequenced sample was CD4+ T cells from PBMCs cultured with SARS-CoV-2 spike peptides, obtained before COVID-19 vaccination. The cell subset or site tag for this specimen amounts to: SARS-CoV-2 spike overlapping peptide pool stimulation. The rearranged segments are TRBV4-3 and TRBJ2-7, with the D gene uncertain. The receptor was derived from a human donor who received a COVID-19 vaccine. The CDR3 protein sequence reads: CASSQIANQEQYF. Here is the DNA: TGCGCCAGCAGCCAGATTGCTAACCAGGAGCAGTACTTC.